The source of this TCR beta chain is a study of blood T cell repertoires in COVID-19. The data were produced by immunoSEQ multiplex PCR, yet TCRdb's version contains in-frame clones alone and is incomplete. In the table there are approximately 280,000 clones, around 86% of which are singletons. Trimming cost V 4 bases and J 2 bases; bases outside gene matches: 8. The V gene's germline CDR1 is LGHDT and CDR2 YNNKEL (reference sequence). The CDR3 spans 16 residues. The sequencing sample was made of peripheral blood. The chain uses TRBV3-1 (or the pseudogene TRBV3-2) and TRBJ1-1, with 9 bases that match TRBD1. This sequence originates from a woman under 40 who had recovered from COVID-19. CDR3 DNA sequence: TGTGCCAGCAGCCTAGGGACAGGGCTTAGCAACACTGAAGCTTTCTTT. Protein product: CASSLGTGLSNTEAFF.